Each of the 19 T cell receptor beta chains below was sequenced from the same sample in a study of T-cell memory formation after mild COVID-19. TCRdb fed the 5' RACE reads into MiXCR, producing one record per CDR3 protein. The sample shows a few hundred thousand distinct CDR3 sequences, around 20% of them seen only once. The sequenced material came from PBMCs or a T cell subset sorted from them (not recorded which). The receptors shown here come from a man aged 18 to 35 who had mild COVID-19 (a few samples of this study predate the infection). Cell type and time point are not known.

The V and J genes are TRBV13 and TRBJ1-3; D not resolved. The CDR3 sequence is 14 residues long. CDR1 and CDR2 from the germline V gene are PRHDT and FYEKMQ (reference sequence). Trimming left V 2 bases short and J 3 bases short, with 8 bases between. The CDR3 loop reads CASSLRLYGNTIYF. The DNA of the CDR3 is TGTGCCAGCAGCTTAAGGCTTTATGGAAACACCATATATTTT.

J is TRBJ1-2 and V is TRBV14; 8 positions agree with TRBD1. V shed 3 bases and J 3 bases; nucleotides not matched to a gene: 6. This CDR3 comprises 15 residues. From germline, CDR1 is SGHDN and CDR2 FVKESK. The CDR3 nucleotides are TGTGCCAGCAGCCAGAGCGGACAGGGTGACTATGGCTACACCTTC. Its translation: CASSQSGQGDYGYTF. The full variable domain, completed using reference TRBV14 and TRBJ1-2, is EAGVTQFPSHSVIEKGQTVTLRCDPISGHDNLYWYRRVMGKEIKFLLHFVKESKQDESGMPNNRFLAERTGGTYSTLKVQPAELEDSGVYFCASSQSGQGDYGYTFGSGTRLTVV.

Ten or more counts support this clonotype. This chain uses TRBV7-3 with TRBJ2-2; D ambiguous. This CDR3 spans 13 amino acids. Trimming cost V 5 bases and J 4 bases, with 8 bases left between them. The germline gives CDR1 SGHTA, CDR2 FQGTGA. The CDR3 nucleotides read TGTGCCAGCAGCCGACCGGGCACCGGGGAGCTGTTTTTT. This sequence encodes CASSRPGTGELFF.

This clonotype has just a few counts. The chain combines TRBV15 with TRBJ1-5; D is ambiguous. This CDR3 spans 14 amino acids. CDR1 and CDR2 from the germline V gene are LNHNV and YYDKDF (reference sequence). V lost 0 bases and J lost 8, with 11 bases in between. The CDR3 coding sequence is TGTGCCACCAGCAGAGACGGCAGGCCCAAGCCCCAGCATTTT. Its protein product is CATSRDGRPKPQHF.

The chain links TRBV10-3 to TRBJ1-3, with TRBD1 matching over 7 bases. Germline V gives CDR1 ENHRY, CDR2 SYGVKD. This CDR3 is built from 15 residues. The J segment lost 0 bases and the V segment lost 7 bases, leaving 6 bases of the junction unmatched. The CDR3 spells CAINPRGASGNTIYF. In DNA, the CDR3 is TGTGCCATCAATCCCAGGGGGGCCTCTGGAAACACCATATATTTT.

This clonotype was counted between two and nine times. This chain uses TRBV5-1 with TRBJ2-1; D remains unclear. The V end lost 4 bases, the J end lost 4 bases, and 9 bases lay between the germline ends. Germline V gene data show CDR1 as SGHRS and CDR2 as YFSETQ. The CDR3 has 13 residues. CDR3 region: CASSRAAYNEQFF. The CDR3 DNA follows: TGCGCCAGCAGCAGGGCAGCTTACAATGAGCAGTTCTTC.

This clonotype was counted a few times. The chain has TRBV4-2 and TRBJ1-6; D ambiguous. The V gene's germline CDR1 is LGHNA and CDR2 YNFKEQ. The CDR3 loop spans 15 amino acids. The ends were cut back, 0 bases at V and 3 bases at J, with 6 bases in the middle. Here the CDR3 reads CASSQEARYNSPLHF. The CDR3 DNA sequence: TGTGCCAGCAGCCAAGAGGCCCGCTATAATTCACCCCTCCACTTT.

The DNA for the CDR3 is TGTGCCAGCCGATTCCATCCCCAGGCCGGGGAGCTGTTTTTT. Its protein product is CASRFHPQAGELFF. V is TRBV6-2 or TRBV6-3 and J is TRBJ2-2; D remains ambiguous. The CDR3 contains 14 residues. CDR1 is MNHEY and CDR2 is SVGEGT in the germline V gene. Trimming cost V 8 bases and J 6 bases, with 16 bases left between them.

The chain's CDR3 is CASSQGLGAQPQHF. For the CDR3, the DNA is TGCGCCAGCAGCCAAGGGTTGGGGGCTCAGCCCCAGCATTTT. J is TRBJ1-5 and V is TRBV4-3; tentatively, D is TRBD1 (6 bases). V shed 1 base and J shed 6 bases, with 10 bases lying between them. The germline V gene has CDR1 LGHNA and CDR2 YSLEER. The CDR3 length is 14 residues.

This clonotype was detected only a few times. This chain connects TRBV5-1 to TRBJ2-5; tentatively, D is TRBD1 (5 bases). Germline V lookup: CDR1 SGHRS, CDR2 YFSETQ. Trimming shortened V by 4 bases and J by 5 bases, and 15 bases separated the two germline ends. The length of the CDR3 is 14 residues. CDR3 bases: TGCGCCAGCAGCCCTTTGCAGGGTAGGGAGACCCAGTACTTC. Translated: CASSPLQGRETQYF.

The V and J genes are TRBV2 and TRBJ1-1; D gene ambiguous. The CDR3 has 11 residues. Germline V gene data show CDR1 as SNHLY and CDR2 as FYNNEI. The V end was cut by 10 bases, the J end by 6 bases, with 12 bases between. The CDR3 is CATDRASEAFF. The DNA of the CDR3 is TGTGCCACCGACCGGGCATCTGAAGCTTTCTTT.

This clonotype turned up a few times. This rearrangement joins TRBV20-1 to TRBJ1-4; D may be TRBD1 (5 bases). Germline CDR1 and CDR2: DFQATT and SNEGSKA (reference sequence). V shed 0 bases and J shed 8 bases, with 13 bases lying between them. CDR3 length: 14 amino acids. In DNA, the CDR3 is TGCAGTGCTAGAGATCGTAGGCAGGGCGAAAAACTGTTTTTT. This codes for CSARDRRQGEKLFF.

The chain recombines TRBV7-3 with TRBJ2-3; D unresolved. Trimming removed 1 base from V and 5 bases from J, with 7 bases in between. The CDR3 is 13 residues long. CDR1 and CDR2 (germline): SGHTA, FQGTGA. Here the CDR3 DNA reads TGTGCCAGCAGCTTAAATGGGGAAGATACGCAGTATTTT. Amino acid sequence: CASSLNGEDTQYF.

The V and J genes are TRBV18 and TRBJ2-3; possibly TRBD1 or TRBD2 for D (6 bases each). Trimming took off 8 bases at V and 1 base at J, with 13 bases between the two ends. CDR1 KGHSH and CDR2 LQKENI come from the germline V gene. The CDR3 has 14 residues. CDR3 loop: CASLRGHRTDTQYF. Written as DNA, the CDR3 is TGTGCCAGCCTACGGGGGCACCGCACAGATACGCAGTATTTT. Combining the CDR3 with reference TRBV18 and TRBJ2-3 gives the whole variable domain NAGVMQNPRHLVRRRGQEARLRCSPMKGHSHVYWYRQLPEEGLKFMVYLQKENIIDESGMPKERFSAEFPKEGPSILRIQQVVRGDSAAYFCASLRGHRTDTQYFGPGTRLTVL.

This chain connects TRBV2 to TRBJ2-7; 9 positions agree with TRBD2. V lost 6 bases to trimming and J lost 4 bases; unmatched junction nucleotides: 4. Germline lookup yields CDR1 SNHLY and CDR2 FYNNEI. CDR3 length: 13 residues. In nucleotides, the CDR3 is TGTGCCAGCAGCGCCAGCGGGGGGTACGAGCAGTACTTC. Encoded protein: CASSASGGYEQYF.

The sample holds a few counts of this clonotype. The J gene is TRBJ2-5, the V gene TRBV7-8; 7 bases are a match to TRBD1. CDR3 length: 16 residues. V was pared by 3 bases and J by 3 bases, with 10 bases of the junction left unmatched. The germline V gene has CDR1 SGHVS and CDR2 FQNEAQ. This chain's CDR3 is CASSFSGWQGEETQYF. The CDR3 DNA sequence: TGTGCCAGCAGCTTCAGCGGCTGGCAGGGGGAAGAGACCCAGTACTTC.

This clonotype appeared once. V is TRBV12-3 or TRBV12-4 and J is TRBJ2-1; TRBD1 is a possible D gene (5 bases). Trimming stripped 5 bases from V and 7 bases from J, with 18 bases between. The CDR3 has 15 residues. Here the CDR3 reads CASSHDRLLGNEQFF. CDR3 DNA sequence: TGTGCCAGCAGTCATGACAGACTCCTAGGGAATGAGCAGTTCTTC.

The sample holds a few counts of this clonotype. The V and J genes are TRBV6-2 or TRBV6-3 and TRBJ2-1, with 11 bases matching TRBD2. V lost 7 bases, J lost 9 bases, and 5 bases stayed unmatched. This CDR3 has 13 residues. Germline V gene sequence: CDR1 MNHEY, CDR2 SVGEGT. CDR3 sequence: CASILAGGSEQFF. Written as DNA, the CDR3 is TGTGCCAGCATCCTAGCGGGGGGAAGTGAGCAGTTCTTC.

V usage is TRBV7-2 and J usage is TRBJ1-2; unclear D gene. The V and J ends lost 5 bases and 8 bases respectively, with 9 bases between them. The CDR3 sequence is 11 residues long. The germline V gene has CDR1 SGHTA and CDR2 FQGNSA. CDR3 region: CASSPTSGYTF. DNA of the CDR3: TGTGCCAGCAGCCCAACGTCAGGCTACACCTTC.